The clone carrying this T cell receptor beta chain was seen more than once but under ten times. The data were produced by immunoSEQ multiplex PCR, yet TCRdb's version contains in-frame clones alone and is incomplete. The data contain 550,000 to 800,000 clones, approximately 85% of them singletons. This sample is drawn from a study of shared T cell receptors in the human thymus. CDR3 size: 18 residues. Germline V lookup: CDR1 SNHLY, CDR2 FYNNEI. Trimming removed 5 bases from V and 4 bases from J, with 24 bases in between. This sample also appeared in a second study, on human thymus T cells. That source notes: Resections obtained during corrective heart surgery supplied the thymus tissue. The related literature has documented a marked overlap of thymic repertoires among unrelated individuals.

The sample comprised thymocytes. The V gene is TRBV2, the J gene TRBJ1-3, with D possibly TRBD1 on 6 matching bases. This TCR was sampled from a girl under three years old with a congenital heart defect. CDR3 region: CASSRHTDFGGPGNTIYF. CDR3 bases: TGTGCCAGCAGTCGCCACACGGACTTCGGGGGGCCCGGAAACACCATATATTTT.